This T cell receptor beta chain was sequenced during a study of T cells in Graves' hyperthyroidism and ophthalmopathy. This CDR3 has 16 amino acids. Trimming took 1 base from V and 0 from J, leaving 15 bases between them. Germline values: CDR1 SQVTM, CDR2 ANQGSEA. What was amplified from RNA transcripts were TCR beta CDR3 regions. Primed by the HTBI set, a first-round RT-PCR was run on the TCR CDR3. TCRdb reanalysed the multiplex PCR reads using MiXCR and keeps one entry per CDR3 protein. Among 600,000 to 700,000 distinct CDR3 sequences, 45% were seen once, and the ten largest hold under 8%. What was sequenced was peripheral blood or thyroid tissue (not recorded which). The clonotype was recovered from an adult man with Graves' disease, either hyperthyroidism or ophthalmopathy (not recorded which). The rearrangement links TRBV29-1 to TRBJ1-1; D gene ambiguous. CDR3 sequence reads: CSVEGSAVLMNTEAFF. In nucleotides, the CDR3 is TGCAGCGTTGAAGGGAGCGCAGTTTTAATGAACACTGAAGCTTTCTTT.